This T cell receptor (beta chain) was identified in a study of graft-versus-host responses after intestinal transplantation. Broader study findings: Patients with graft-donor T cell macrochimerism had high graft-versus-host to host-versus-graft clonal ratios in allografts.

Worth noting for this clone: Antigen unknown.

The data were produced by immunoSEQ multiplex PCR, yet TCRdb's version contains in-frame clones alone and is incomplete. The sample lists 95,000 to 110,000 clones; about 87% were seen once. The V and J ends lost 2 bases and 2 bases respectively, with 10 bases between them. Germline-derived CDR1 and CDR2 are SNHLY and FYNNEI. This CDR3 spans 14 amino acids. The TCR sequence derives from a human donor who was the organ donor for an intestinal transplant. Sequencing was performed on unstimulated CD4+ T cells sorted from spleen or lymph node cells, taken before transplant. The chain joins TRBV2 to TRBJ2-7, with D possibly called TRBD1 or TRBD2 (5 bases each). CDR3 region: CASSETGPPYEQYF. For the CDR3, the DNA is TGTGCCAGCAGTGAAACGGGACCACCCTACGAGCAGTACTTC. The entire variable domain, with the rest obtained from reference TRBV2 and TRBJ2-7, is as follows: EPEVTQTPSHQVTQMGQEVILRCVPISNHLYFYWYRQILGQKVEFLVSFYNNEISEKSEIFDDQFSVERPDGSNFTLKIRSTKLEDSAMYFCASSETGPPYEQYFGPGTRLTVT.